This T cell receptor (beta chain) originates from a study of shared clonotypes between healthy human individuals. Study-wide results and limits: Clonotypes not shared had lower generation probabilities than those common to all four donors. What naive subsets generally showed was a larger estimated richness than memory subsets showed.

The CDR3 length is 11 residues. Trimming removed 6 bases at V and 3 bases at J, with 4 bases between. CDR1 is SNHLY and CDR2 is FYNNEI in the germline V gene. A remark on this clone: The antigen remains unidentified.

Measured with immunoSEQ multiplex PCR; TCRdb has only the in-frame clones, and not every one. Of 730,000 or so clones in the sample, about 78% are singletons; the top ten hold 1.8%. Sequencing input: memory CD4+ T cells sorted from blood. Subset here: CD45RA-negative fraction. The clonotype comes from a woman aged 25-40 years in good health. The chain has TRBV2 and TRBJ2-3; no clear D. The CDR3 loop reads CASRTTDTQYF. The CDR3, as DNA: TGTGCCAGCAGGACTACAGATACGCAGTATTTT.